A selection of T cell receptor beta chains follows, all from one sample in a study of blood T cell repertoires in COVID-19. This table comes from immunoSEQ multiplex PCR, and its TCRdb copy is limited to in-frame clones, with some not included. The table has roughly 250,000 clones, nearly 90% seen once. Sequencing used peripheral blood. Receptors were obtained from a woman aged 40 to 55 who had recovered from COVID-19. CDR3s include the opening cysteine and the closing phenylalanine or tryptophan. D genes are given only for firm matches. Clone sizes are given selectively: once, few, many, or a class where the clone is expanded.

J gene: TRBJ2-7; CDR3 length: 16; clone size: .; D gene: TRBD2; V gene: TRBV19; CDR3 DNA: TGTGCCAGTAGTTCGAGGACTAGCGGGAGGACCTACGAGCAGTACTTC; CDR3 protein: CASSSRTSGRTYEQYF
J gene: TRBJ2-7; CDR3 length: 14; clone size: .; D gene: TRBD2; V gene: TRBV11-3; CDR3 DNA: TGTGCCAGCAGCACTACGGCGGGAGCCTACGAGCAGTACTTC; CDR3 protein: CASSTTAGAYEQYF
J gene: TRBJ2-1; CDR3 length: 11; clone size: few; D gene: .; V gene: TRBV7-9; CDR3 DNA: TGTGCCAGCAGCTTACAGAAGAAGCAGTTCTTC; CDR3 protein: CASSLQKKQFF
J gene: TRBJ2-2; CDR3 length: 16; clone size: .; D gene: TRBD1; V gene: TRBV7-2; CDR3 DNA: TGTGCCAGCAGCTTAGGGGACAGGGTGAACACCGGGGAGCTGTTTTTT; CDR3 protein: CASSLGDRVNTGELFF
J gene: TRBJ2-3; CDR3 length: 19; clone size: .; D gene: TRBD2; V gene: TRBV9; CDR3 DNA: TGTGCCAGCAGCGTAGGAGGGACTAGCGGGGGGACTAGCACAGATACGCAGTATTTT; CDR3 protein: CASSVGGTSGGTSTDTQYF
J gene: TRBJ1-2; CDR3 length: 17; clone size: .; D gene: TRBD1; V gene: TRBV5-8; CDR3 DNA: TGTGCCAGCACCCTAAGGGGCGGGACAGGGAATATCTATGGCTACACCTTC; CDR3 protein: CASTLRGGTGNIYGYTF
J gene: TRBJ2-1; CDR3 length: 15; clone size: .; D gene: TRBD1; V gene: TRBV27; CDR3 DNA: TGTGCCAGCACTCTGGACAGGTCCGCTTACAATGAGCAGTTCTTC; CDR3 protein: CASTLDRSAYNEQFF
J gene: TRBJ2-5; CDR3 length: 14; clone size: .; D gene: .; V gene: TRBV7-2; CDR3 DNA: TGTGCCAGCAGCTTAGAAGGGGCCCAAGAGACCCAGTACTTC; CDR3 protein: CASSLEGAQETQYF
J gene: TRBJ2-3; CDR3 length: 12; clone size: .; D gene: .; V gene: TRBV28; CDR3 DNA: TGTGCCAGCAGTCGAGCGACAGATACGCAGTATTTT; CDR3 protein: CASSRATDTQYF
J gene: TRBJ2-7; CDR3 length: 15; clone size: few; D gene: TRBD1; V gene: TRBV5-1; CDR3 DNA: TGCGCCAGCAGCTTGTACAGGGGGGTAGACTACGAGCAGTACTTC; CDR3 protein: CASSLYRGVDYEQYF
J gene: TRBJ1-2; CDR3 length: 13; clone size: .; D gene: .; V gene: TRBV7-3; CDR3 DNA: TGTGCCAGCAGCCCGGCGTCCGGGTATGGCTACACCTTC; CDR3 protein: CASSPASGYGYTF
J gene: TRBJ1-5; CDR3 length: 17; clone size: .; D gene: TRBD1; V gene: TRBV6-2/TRBV6-3; CDR3 DNA: TGTGCCAGCAGTTACTCGCCGGGACAGGGCCCCAATCAGCCCCAGCATTTT; CDR3 protein: CASSYSPGQGPNQPQHF
J gene: TRBJ1-3; CDR3 length: 15; clone size: .; D gene: .; V gene: TRBV21-1; CDR3 DNA: TGTGCCAGCGGGGGGTTTCGGGGCTCTGGAAACACCATATATTTT; CDR3 protein: CASGGFRGSGNTIYF
J gene: TRBJ1-2; CDR3 length: 14; clone size: .; D gene: .; V gene: TRBV5-1; CDR3 DNA: TGCGCCAGCAGCTTCCGAGGCTCTAACTATGGCTACACCTTC; CDR3 protein: CASSFRGSNYGYTF
J gene: TRBJ2-3; CDR3 length: 15; clone size: .; D gene: .; V gene: TRBV5-1; CDR3 DNA: TGCGCCAGCAGCTTGAGACTCCTGGATGTTGATACGCAGTATTTT; CDR3 protein: CASSLRLLDVDTQYF
J gene: TRBJ1-5; CDR3 length: 14; clone size: .; D gene: .; V gene: TRBV9; CDR3 DNA: TGTGCCAGCAGCCCCCAGGGAAACAATCAGCCCCAGCATTTT; CDR3 protein: CASSPQGNNQPQHF
J gene: TRBJ2-3; CDR3 length: 19; clone size: .; D gene: TRBD2; V gene: TRBV18; CDR3 DNA: TGTGCCAGCTCCCTCGGAGTAGCGGGGGCCTTGGGGAACACAGATACGCAGTATTTT; CDR3 protein: CASSLGVAGALGNTDTQYF
J gene: TRBJ2-3; CDR3 length: 16; clone size: once; D gene: TRBD2; V gene: TRBV12-5; CDR3 DNA: TGTGCTAGTGGTTTGGTACTCGCGGGAGTGGCAGATACGCAGTATTTT; CDR3 protein: CASGLVLAGVADTQYF
J gene: TRBJ2-7; CDR3 length: 13; clone size: .; D gene: TRBD2; V gene: TRBV19; CDR3 DNA: TGTGCCAGTAGTAGGGGGGGCTCCTACGAGCAGTACTTC; CDR3 protein: CASSRGGSYEQYF
J gene: TRBJ1-1; CDR3 length: 16; clone size: .; D gene: .; V gene: TRBV27; CDR3 DNA: TGTGCCAGCAGTTTATCGGACAGCTTCATGAACACTGAAGCTTTCTTT; CDR3 protein: CASSLSDSFMNTEAFF
J gene: TRBJ2-1; CDR3 length: 15; clone size: .; D gene: .; V gene: TRBV9; CDR3 DNA: TGTGCCAGCAGCGTCACGGACAGGGAGGGAAATGAGCAGTTCTTC; CDR3 protein: CASSVTDREGNEQFF
J gene: TRBJ1-6; CDR3 length: 16; clone size: .; D gene: TRBD1; V gene: TRBV11-2; CDR3 DNA: TGTGCCAGCAGTTCACAGGGGACCGCCTATAATTCACCCCTCCACTTT; CDR3 protein: CASSSQGTAYNSPLHF
J gene: TRBJ1-2; CDR3 length: 15; clone size: .; D gene: TRBD1; V gene: TRBV25-1; CDR3 DNA: TGTGCCAACCAGCGGGAAACGAGGGACAGGCCTGCCGCCGGCTTC; CDR3 protein: CANQRETRDRPAAGF
J gene: TRBJ2-3; CDR3 length: 13; clone size: .; D gene: TRBD2; V gene: TRBV12-3/TRBV12-4; CDR3 DNA: TGTGCCAGCACCCGGGGGGGCACAGATACGCAGTATTTT; CDR3 protein: CASTRGGTDTQYF
J gene: TRBJ1-3; CDR3 length: 14; clone size: .; D gene: .; V gene: TRBV28; CDR3 DNA: TGTGCCAGCATCGCCAGGGGCTCTGGAAACACCATATATTTT; CDR3 protein: CASIARGSGNTIYF
J gene: TRBJ1-4; CDR3 length: 15; clone size: .; D gene: .; V gene: TRBV19; CDR3 DNA: TGTGCCAGTAGCCAAGAGACAGCAACTAATGAAAAACTGTTTTTT; CDR3 protein: CASSQETATNEKLFF
J gene: TRBJ2-5; CDR3 length: 13; clone size: .; D gene: .; V gene: TRBV18; CDR3 DNA: TGTGCCAGCTCACCAGGCGGCCCCGAGACCCAGTACTTC; CDR3 protein: CASSPGGPETQYF
J gene: TRBJ2-3; CDR3 length: 13; clone size: .; D gene: .; V gene: TRBV27; CDR3 DNA: TGTGCCAGCAGTTTAAACGGGTTAGATACGCAGTATTTT; CDR3 protein: CASSLNGLDTQYF
J gene: TRBJ2-1; CDR3 length: 15; clone size: .; D gene: TRBD2; V gene: TRBV3-1/TRBV3-2; CDR3 DNA: TGTGCCAGCCGCATAGCGGGAGTAGGTTACAATGAGCAGTTCTTC; CDR3 protein: CASRIAGVGYNEQFF
J gene: TRBJ1-2; CDR3 length: 16; clone size: .; D gene: .; V gene: TRBV4-3; CDR3 DNA: TGCGCCAGCAGCCAAGGGCAAGGACTTTCGGCCTATGGCTACACCTTC; CDR3 protein: CASSQGQGLSAYGYTF
J gene: TRBJ2-3; CDR3 length: 15; clone size: .; D gene: TRBD1; V gene: TRBV11-3; CDR3 DNA: TGTGCCAGCAGCTCAGGGACAGCTTCCACAGATACGCAGTATTTT; CDR3 protein: CASSSGTASTDTQYF
J gene: TRBJ2-3; CDR3 length: 15; clone size: few; D gene: .; V gene: TRBV11-1; CDR3 DNA: TGTGCCAGCAGCTTAGGGAGGACAGGCACAGATACGCAGTATTTT; CDR3 protein: CASSLGRTGTDTQYF
J gene: TRBJ1-4; CDR3 length: 19; clone size: .; D gene: TRBD1; V gene: TRBV30; CDR3 DNA: TGTGCCTGGAGTGTACGGGCCAGGGGGTTTCGAGCAACTAATGAAAAACTGTTTTTT; CDR3 protein: CAWSVRARGFRATNEKLFF
J gene: TRBJ1-6; CDR3 length: 15; clone size: once; D gene: .; V gene: TRBV18; CDR3 DNA: TGTGCCAGCTCAGAGACCGCGGGACTTAATTCACCCCTCCACTTT; CDR3 protein: CASSETAGLNSPLHF
J gene: TRBJ2-7; CDR3 length: 18; clone size: .; D gene: TRBD2; V gene: TRBV7-8; CDR3 DNA: TGTGCCAGCAGCTTGGGACTAGCGGGGGGCCCGGTCTCCTACGAGCAGTACTTC; CDR3 protein: CASSLGLAGGPVSYEQYF
J gene: TRBJ1-4; CDR3 length: 15; clone size: .; D gene: TRBD1; V gene: TRBV6-5; CDR3 DNA: TGTGCCAGCAGTTTCGACAGGGGCACTAATGAAAAACTGTTTTTT; CDR3 protein: CASSFDRGTNEKLFF
J gene: TRBJ1-2; CDR3 length: 14; clone size: .; D gene: .; V gene: TRBV29-1; CDR3 DNA: TGCAGCGTTGAAGATCCCGGAGCTAACTATGGCTACACCTTC; CDR3 protein: CSVEDPGANYGYTF
J gene: TRBJ2-7; CDR3 length: 14; clone size: .; D gene: TRBD2; V gene: TRBV25-1; CDR3 DNA: TGTGCCAGCAGGGGGACTAGCGGAGACTACGAGCAGTACTTC; CDR3 protein: CASRGTSGDYEQYF
J gene: TRBJ1-2; CDR3 length: 14; clone size: once; D gene: TRBD1; V gene: TRBV24-1; CDR3 DNA: TGTGCCACCAGTGACTGGGACAGGGGCTATGGCTACACCTTC; CDR3 protein: CATSDWDRGYGYTF
J gene: TRBJ1-2; CDR3 length: 15; clone size: .; D gene: TRBD1; V gene: TRBV19; CDR3 DNA: TGTGCCAGTCTCGGACAGGTTGGGCCTAACTATGGCTACACCTTC; CDR3 protein: CASLGQVGPNYGYTF
J gene: TRBJ2-1; CDR3 length: 19; clone size: .; D gene: TRBD2; V gene: TRBV7-9; CDR3 DNA: TGTGCCAGCAGCTTAAACATCGGGACTAGCGGGAGCTCCTACAATGAGCAGTTCTTC; CDR3 protein: CASSLNIGTSGSSYNEQFF
J gene: TRBJ1-1; CDR3 length: 14; clone size: .; D gene: .; V gene: TRBV18; CDR3 DNA: TGTGCCAGCTCACCGGGACTACTCTACACTGAAGCTTTCTTT; CDR3 protein: CASSPGLLYTEAFF
J gene: TRBJ2-2; CDR3 length: 12; clone size: .; D gene: .; V gene: TRBV27; CDR3 DNA: TGTGCCAGCAGTTCAACGGGCGGGGAGCTGTTTTTT; CDR3 protein: CASSSTGGELFF
J gene: TRBJ1-2; CDR3 length: 14; clone size: .; D gene: .; V gene: TRBV5-6; CDR3 DNA: TGTGCCAGCAGCTCAGGGTTGACTAACTATGGCTACACCTTC; CDR3 protein: CASSSGLTNYGYTF
J gene: TRBJ1-6; CDR3 length: 15; clone size: .; D gene: TRBD1; V gene: TRBV11-2; CDR3 DNA: TGTGCCAGCAGCCCCTTCCGACAGGGAAGTTCACCCCTCCACTTT; CDR3 protein: CASSPFRQGSSPLHF
J gene: TRBJ1-2; CDR3 length: 15; clone size: .; D gene: .; V gene: TRBV27; CDR3 DNA: TGTGCCAGCAGTGGACAGCCCCACCATAGCTATGGCTACACCTTC; CDR3 protein: CASSGQPHHSYGYTF
J gene: TRBJ1-5; CDR3 length: 16; clone size: .; D gene: TRBD1; V gene: TRBV5-5; CDR3 DNA: TGTGCCAGCAGCCTCGACGCCGGGACAGGGGGAGAGCCCCAGCATTTT; CDR3 protein: CASSLDAGTGGEPQHF
J gene: TRBJ2-1; CDR3 length: 15; clone size: .; D gene: TRBD1; V gene: TRBV5-6; CDR3 DNA: TGTGCCAGCAGCTTGGTGGGACAGGGCTACAATGAGCAGTTCTTC; CDR3 protein: CASSLVGQGYNEQFF
J gene: TRBJ2-3; CDR3 length: 14; clone size: .; D gene: .; V gene: TRBV9; CDR3 DNA: TGTGCCAGCGACTCGGGCAGGGCGGCAGATACGCAGTATTTT; CDR3 protein: CASDSGRAADTQYF
J gene: TRBJ2-7; CDR3 length: 14; clone size: .; D gene: .; V gene: TRBV11-1; CDR3 DNA: TGTGCCAGCAGCGACCACAGCCAGGGGTACGAGCAGTACTTC; CDR3 protein: CASSDHSQGYEQYF
J gene: TRBJ1-5; CDR3 length: 14; clone size: .; D gene: .; V gene: TRBV3-1/TRBV3-2; CDR3 DNA: TGTGCCAGCAGCGCTGCGGGGGGCGACCAGCCCCAGCATTTT; CDR3 protein: CASSAAGGDQPQHF
J gene: TRBJ2-7; CDR3 length: 14; clone size: .; D gene: .; V gene: TRBV6-6; CDR3 DNA: TGTGCCAGCAGTCGCGACAGGACGTCGTACGAGCAGTACTTC; CDR3 protein: CASSRDRTSYEQYF
J gene: TRBJ2-7; CDR3 length: 13; clone size: .; D gene: .; V gene: TRBV30; CDR3 DNA: TGTGCCTGGAGTGTACGGGACTCCTACGAGCAGTACTTC; CDR3 protein: CAWSVRDSYEQYF
J gene: TRBJ2-1; CDR3 length: 15; clone size: .; D gene: TRBD2; V gene: TRBV29-1; CDR3 DNA: TGCAGCGCCGGGACTAGCGGGAGCTCCTACAATGAGCAGTTCTTC; CDR3 protein: CSAGTSGSSYNEQFF
J gene: TRBJ2-1; CDR3 length: 15; clone size: .; D gene: TRBD2; V gene: TRBV6-5; CDR3 DNA: TGTGCCAGCAGCCCCCCCCTAGCGGGGGTCAATGAGCAGTTCTTC; CDR3 protein: CASSPPLAGVNEQFF
J gene: TRBJ2-7; CDR3 length: 14; clone size: .; D gene: TRBD1; V gene: TRBV13; CDR3 DNA: TGTGCCAGCAGCTTAGGAGACAGGGACTACGAGCAGTACTTC; CDR3 protein: CASSLGDRDYEQYF
J gene: TRBJ1-5; CDR3 length: 14; clone size: .; D gene: .; V gene: TRBV9; CDR3 DNA: TGTGCCAGCAGCGCTGGACTTAGCAATCAGCCCCAGCATTTT; CDR3 protein: CASSAGLSNQPQHF
J gene: TRBJ1-2; CDR3 length: 11; clone size: once; D gene: TRBD1; V gene: TRBV6-5; CDR3 DNA: TGTGCCAGCAGACAGGGGGTTGGCTACACCTTC; CDR3 protein: CASRQGVGYTF
J gene: TRBJ2-4; CDR3 length: 15; clone size: .; D gene: TRBD2; V gene: TRBV3-1/TRBV3-2; CDR3 DNA: TGTGCCAGCAGCCAAGGGGGAGGGACTCAAAACATTCAGTACTTC; CDR3 protein: CASSQGGGTQNIQYF